This TCR beta chain was retrieved from a study of CD8 T cells in ankylosing spondylitis (dated by TCRdb to the late 2010s). About the investigation overall: The study set out to find disease-linked TCR variants by profiling T cell receptor beta repertoires in ankylosing spondylitis patients and healthy donors. Peripheral blood samples were taken, and synovial fluid was additionally collected from ankylosing spondylitis patients. The whole study cohort included under 140 healthy donors and 20 to 30 ankylosing spondylitis patients.

Sequencing relied on an Illumina HiSeq 2500. Quantitative 5'-RACE with molecular barcodes was used to prepare TCR beta libraries. Concerning the study's data processing: A new computational method, built on a probabilistic model of VDJ rearrangement, was used to identify disease-linked TCR variants. Using fastp at Q25 and MiXCR, TCRdb reprocessed the public reads and kept productive beta chains. Merged by CDR3 protein, the rows form single entries marked with the most common genes and DNA. TCRdb, not the authors, supplied the V and J calls. The sample table lists about 750,000 distinct CDR3 sequences, around 19% of them with a count of one. The ten most abundant clones make up under 20% of the sample. The paper as a whole reports these results and caveats: Some of the motif variants had been reported before in the synovial fluid and blood of reactive arthritis patients, a finding that suggests common disease-initiation mechanisms. A CD8+ phenotype was shown by the disease-linked clones, which were found at relatively low frequencies in peripheral blood. A TCR beta motif of fewer than 10 highly homologous amino acid variants appeared characteristic of blood from ankylosing spondylitis patients. The disease-linked clones were reported as significantly enriched in matched synovial fluid samples from ankylosing spondylitis patients.

This clonotype turned up a few times. Its cognate antigen has yet to be identified. Per-base qualities were not stored, and no clone one base away is much larger. Including the terminal cysteine and phenylalanine, the CDR3 comprises 15 residues. Only the CDR3 region is kept as DNA, spanning 45 bases read in frame from base 1. The germline V end is reduced by 1 base and the J end by 5 bases; junction bases left unmatched: 5. CDR1 and CDR2 were assigned from the germline V gene (reference sequence) as SEHNR and FQNEAQ. The chain was built from TRBV7-9 and TRBJ1-1; 9 junctional bases match TRBD1. The specimen was blood, either unsorted or a sorted T cell fraction (not recorded which). The sequence derives from a male donor with ankylosing spondylitis. The CDR3 region has the sequence CASSLVPGQGTEAFF. The DNA is TGTGCCAGCAGCTTAGTTCCGGGACAGGGTACTGAAGCTTTCTTT.